The 22 T cell receptor beta chains reported below all come from one sample, sequenced in a study of blood T cell repertoires in COVID-19. Assay used: immunoSEQ multiplex PCR; TCRdb lists only in-frame clones, some missing. This sample has around 110,000 clones; about 80% occur once, and the top ten carry 16%. Sequenced sample: peripheral blood. These receptors were obtained from a man in his sixties with active or convalescent COVID-19.

This clone was counted a few times. V is TRBV6-1 and J is TRBJ2-7; tentative D call: TRBD1 (6 bases). Between the trimmed V and J ends, which lost 4 bases and 1 base, there was a span of 17 bases. CDR3 length equals 16 residues. Per the germline V gene, CDR1 is MNHNS and CDR2 is SASEGT. The CDR3 coding sequence is TGTGCCAGCAGTGGGGCAGGGGAGTTCCTTTCCTACGAGCAGTACTTC. Protein: CASSGAGEFLSYEQYF.

The chain is built from TRBV18 and TRBJ2-1; D gene unclear. The germline V gene encodes CDR1 KGHSH and CDR2 LQKENI. V gave up 6 bases and J gave up 0 bases, with 12 bases separating them. The CDR3 consists of 15 residues. The CDR3 region is CASSEQPSSYNEQFF. DNA for the CDR3: TGTGCCAGCTCCGAACAGCCGAGCTCCTACAATGAGCAGTTCTTC.

This chain links TRBV10-3 with TRBJ2-7; TRBD1 agrees at 10 bases. Germline V gene sequence: CDR1 ENHRY, CDR2 SYGVKD. CDR3 length equals 13 residues. V gave up 8 bases and J gave up 6 bases; unmatched junction bases: 7. The DNA of the CDR3 is TGTGCCATCGGACCGGGACAGGGGAGCGAGCAGTACTTC. Its translation: CAIGPGQGSEQYF.

This chain joins TRBV5-3 and TRBJ2-2; no definite D call. TRBV5-3 is reported as an ORF; its role is uncertain. This CDR3 has 15 amino acids. V lost 0 bases, J lost 5 bases, and 11 bases lay in between. CDR3 in DNA: TGTGCCAGAAGCTTGGTCGCTCTTCGGACCGGGGAGCTGTTTTTT. Its translation is CARSLVALRTGELFF.

The chain joins TRBV19 to TRBJ2-5; 12 nucleotides line up with TRBD1. V shed 5 bases, J shed 5 bases, and the junction held 6 bases outside the gene matches. The germline CDR1 and CDR2 sequences are LNHDA and SQIVND (reference sequence). This CDR3 region has 15 residues. The CDR3 protein is CASSPGTGGFETQYF. The DNA of the CDR3 is TGTGCCAGTAGTCCCGGGACAGGGGGCTTTGAGACCCAGTACTTC.

This chain joins TRBV29-1 and TRBJ1-4; 9 positions agree with TRBD1. This CDR3 has 13 amino acids. V lost 7 bases, J lost 6 bases, and 6 bases stayed unmatched. The germline V gene encodes CDR1 SQVTM and CDR2 ANQGSEA. CDR3 protein: CSGGTGRDEKLFF. CDR3 in DNA: TGCAGCGGAGGGACAGGGAGGGATGAAAAACTGTTTTTT.

This clone was counted a single time. The V and J genes are TRBV24-1 and TRBJ2-3, with 8 bases lining up with TRBD1. From germline, CDR1 is KGHDR and CDR2 SFDVKD. This CDR3 contains 17 residues. V shed 9 bases, J shed 2 bases, and the junction held 15 bases outside the gene matches. The CDR3 region has the DNA TGTGCCACCCAGGGGGCAACAGGGATCGGGGACACAGATACGCAGTATTTT. This codes for CATQGATGIGDTDTQYF.

The chain couples TRBV15 to TRBJ1-4; 10 bases match TRBD1. The J segment lost 8 bases and the V segment lost 5 bases, leaving 8 bases of the junction unmatched. Germline CDR1 and CDR2: LNHNV and YYDKDF (reference sequence). The CDR3 has 15 amino acids. The CDR3 DNA follows: TGTGCCACCAGCGTTCCCGGGACAGGGGTAGAAAAACTGTTTTTT. Protein: CATSVPGTGVEKLFF.

The genes are TRBV7-3 and TRBJ2-2; TRBD1 matches at 8 bases. V trimming: 4 bases; J trimming: 5 bases; junction bases outside the gene matches: 9. The CDR3 spans 16 residues. Germline lookup yields CDR1 SGHTA and CDR2 FQGTGA. CDR3 DNA sequence: TGTGCCAGCAGCTCCTCGGACAGGGTACGAACCGGGGAGCTGTTTTTT. Amino acid sequence: CASSSSDRVRTGELFF. The full variable domain, its missing parts supplied by reference TRBV7-3 and TRBJ2-2, is GAGVSQTPSNKVTEKGKYVELRCDPISGHTALYWYRQSLGQGPEFLIYFQGTGAADDSGLPNDRFFAVRPEGSVSTLKIQRTERGDSAVYLCASSSSDRVRTGELFFGEGSRLTVL.

This clone showed up just a few times. The rearrangement links TRBV7-9 to TRBJ1-4; weak D call: TRBD1 (5 bases). The V gene lost 5 bases and the J gene lost 5 bases, with 12 bases spanning the gap. CDR1 is SEHNR, CDR2 FQNEAQ, per germline (reference sequence). There are 14 residues in the CDR3. The CDR3 loop reads CASSHDSGNEKLFF. The CDR3 nucleotides are TGTGCCAGCAGCCACGACAGCGGGAATGAAAAACTGTTTTTT.

This clone was detected only a few times. V and J are TRBV28 and TRBJ2-7; maybe TRBD2 (6 bases). Deletions cut 5 bases from V and 3 bases from J, with 20 bases between. The CDR3 runs to 16 residues. Germline lookup yields CDR1 MDHEN and CDR2 SYDVKM. The CDR3 nucleotides are TGTGCCAGCAGTAGTCTTCTCGGGAGACTCCGCTACGAGCAGTACTTC. Translating gives CASSSLLGRLRYEQYF.

The rearrangement joins TRBV5-8 to TRBJ1-2; D unresolved. V was trimmed by 2 bases and J by 7 bases, leaving 12 bases between them. Germline V gene sequence: CDR1 SGHTS, CDR2 YDEGEE. CDR3 length: 13 residues. The CDR3 DNA reads TGTGCCAGCAGCTTTATGAGGCGAGGTGGCTACACCTTC. Encoded protein: CASSFMRRGGYTF.

This chain connects TRBV6-5 to TRBJ2-5; a weak D match, TRBD2 (6 bases). This CDR3 has 14 residues. Trimming left V 1 base short and J 5 bases short, with 11 bases between. Germline CDR1 and CDR2: MNHEY and SVGAGI. CDR3 sequence (DNA): TGTGCCAGCAGTTACTACGGGAGTAAGGAGACCCAGTACTTC. It encodes CASSYYGSKETQYF.

The V gene is TRBV12-3 or TRBV12-4, the J gene TRBJ2-1; D remains ambiguous. Deletions cut 5 bases from V and 7 bases from J, with 3 bases between. The CDR3 contains 10 residues. The CDR3 sequence is CASSINEQFF. The CDR3 bases are TGTGCCAGCAGTATAAATGAGCAGTTCTTC.

The chain joins TRBV24-1 to TRBJ2-2; the D is unclear. Per the germline V gene, CDR1 is KGHDR and CDR2 is SFDVKD. The V and J ends lost 6 bases and 7 bases respectively, with 5 bases between them. The length of the CDR3 is 11 residues. The CDR3, as DNA: TGTGCCACCAGTCTAGACGGGGAGCTGTTTTTT. Protein sequence: CATSLDGELFF.

V is TRBV5-6 and J is TRBJ2-3; a weak D match, TRBD2 (5 bases). With 4 bases removed from V and 2 bases from J, the gap between germline ends came to 11 bases. The CDR3 has 14 residues. The germline gives CDR1 SGHDT, CDR2 YYEEEE. CDR3 sequence: CASSKRGYTDTQYF. The CDR3 DNA reads as TGTGCCAGCAGCAAACGCGGGTACACAGATACGCAGTATTTT.

The rearrangement links TRBV27 to TRBJ1-1, with a tentative D call TRBD1 (6 bases). CDR3 length: 13 amino acids. V was trimmed by 5 bases and J by 7 bases, leaving 14 bases between them. Per germline, CDR1 MNHEY and CDR2 SMNVEV (reference sequence). The CDR3 nucleotides read TGTGCCAGCAGTCGGGGCAGGGGATATGAAGCTTTCTTT. Protein product: CASSRGRGYEAFF.

The CDR3 DNA is TGCGCCAGCAGCTTGGACGGGACAGCGGGAGATGGCTACACCTTC. It is translated as CASSLDGTAGDGYTF. The chain is built from TRBV5-1 and TRBJ1-2; TRBD1 aligns across 7 bases. Trimming cost V 0 bases and J 6 bases; bases outside gene matches: 8. The CDR3 is 15 amino acids. The germline CDR1 and CDR2 sequences are SGHRS and YFSETQ.

The chain couples TRBV30 to TRBJ2-5, with 11 bases fitting TRBD2. Germline V lookup: CDR1 GTSNPN, CDR2 SVGIG (reference sequence). This CDR3 spans 14 amino acids. V dropped 1 base and J dropped 4; count of bases not matched to a gene: 2. The CDR3 DNA is TGTGCCTGGAGTGCGGGACTAGCGGTAGAGACCCAGTACTTC. Encoded protein: CAWSAGLAVETQYF.

V gene TRBV19 combines with J gene TRBJ2-1, with 7 bases that match TRBD2. CDR1 and CDR2 (germline): LNHDA, SQIVND (reference sequence). The CDR3 length is 13 residues. Trimming at V came to 7 bases and at J to 4 bases, leaving 4 bases not matched to a gene. Written as DNA, the CDR3 is TGTGCCAGTAACTCGGGACTATACAATGAGCAGTTCTTC. It yields the protein CASNSGLYNEQFF.

The gene calls are TRBV10-3 and TRBJ2-3; TRBD1 matches at 7 bases. The junction had 6 bases not matched to a gene; V was cut back by 6 bases and J by 0 bases. This CDR3 contains 15 residues. Per the germline V gene, CDR1 is ENHRY and CDR2 is SYGVKD. CDR3 nucleotide sequence: TGTGCCATCAGGTCGGGACAGACTAGCACAGATACGCAGTATTTT. Translated, it gives CAIRSGQTSTDTQYF.

This clone was recorded a few times. The genes are TRBV12-5 and TRBJ2-5; TRBD1 aligns across 11 bases. Trimming took 5 bases from V and 5 from J; bases not matched to a gene: 7. Germline CDR1 is LGHNT and CDR2 is FRNRAP. The CDR3 loop spans 15 amino acids. CDR3 sequence: CASGTGQGDVETQYF. The CDR3 bases are TGTGCTAGTGGTACGGGACAGGGGGACGTGGAGACCCAGTACTTC.